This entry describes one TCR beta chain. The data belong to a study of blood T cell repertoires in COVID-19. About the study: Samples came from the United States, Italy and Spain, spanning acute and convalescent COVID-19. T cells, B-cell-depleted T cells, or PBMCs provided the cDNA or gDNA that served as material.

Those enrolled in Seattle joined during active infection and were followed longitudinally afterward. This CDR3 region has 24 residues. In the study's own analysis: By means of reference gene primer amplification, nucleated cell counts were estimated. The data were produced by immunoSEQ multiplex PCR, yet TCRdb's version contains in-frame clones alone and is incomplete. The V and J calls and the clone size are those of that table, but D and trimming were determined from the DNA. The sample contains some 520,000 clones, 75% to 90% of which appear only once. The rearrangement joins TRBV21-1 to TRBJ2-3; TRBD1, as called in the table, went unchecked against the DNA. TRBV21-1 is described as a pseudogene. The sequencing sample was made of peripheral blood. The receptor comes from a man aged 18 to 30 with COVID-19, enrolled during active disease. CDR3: CASSKALGDRDITTKSPLPDTQYF. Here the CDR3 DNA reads TGTGCCAGCAGCAAAGCGCTCGGGGACCGGGACATCACAACCAAATCCCCCCTCCCAGATACGCAGTATTTT.